This T cell receptor beta chain is drawn from a study of shared clonotypes between healthy human individuals. Sequencing was performed with immunoSEQ multiplex PCR; in TCRdb, only in-frame clones are kept and a portion is missing. The top ten hold approximately 24% of the sample, which has around 700,000 clones, 92% seen once. The CDR3 has 13 amino acids. V lost 4 bases and J 2 bases, leaving 9 bases between the germline ends. Germline lookup yields CDR1 MNHEY and CDR2 SMNVEV (reference sequence). CD45RO-negative CD8 cells positively selected for CCR7 made up the naive population, which excluded terminally differentiated effector memory CD45RA+ cells.

The chain joins TRBV27 to TRBJ2-7, with D possibly matching TRBD1 (5 bases). The receptor was isolated from a man younger than 45 in good health. The sample was naive CD8+ T cells sorted from blood. CDR3 amino acids: CASSYKTAYEQYF. The CDR3 DNA is TGTGCCAGCAGTTATAAGACAGCCTACGAGCAGTACTTC.